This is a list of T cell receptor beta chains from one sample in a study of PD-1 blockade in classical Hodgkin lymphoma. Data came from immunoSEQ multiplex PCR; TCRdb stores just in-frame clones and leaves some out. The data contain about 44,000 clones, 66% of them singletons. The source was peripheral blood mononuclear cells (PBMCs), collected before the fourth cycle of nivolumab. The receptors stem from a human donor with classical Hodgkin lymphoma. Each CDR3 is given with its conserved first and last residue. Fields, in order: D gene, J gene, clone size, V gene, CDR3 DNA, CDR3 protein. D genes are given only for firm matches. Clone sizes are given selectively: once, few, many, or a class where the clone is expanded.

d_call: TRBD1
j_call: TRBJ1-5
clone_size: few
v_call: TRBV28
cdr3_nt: TGTGCCAGCAGTTCTGTATGGGACAGCTTTTCGCCCCAGCATTTT
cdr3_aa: CASSSVWDSFSPQHF

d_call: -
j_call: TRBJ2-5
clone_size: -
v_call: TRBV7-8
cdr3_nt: TGTGCCAGCAGCCTGACCGGGACTAGGGTCCAGGGGGCCCAGTACTTC
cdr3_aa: CASSLTGTRVQGAQYF

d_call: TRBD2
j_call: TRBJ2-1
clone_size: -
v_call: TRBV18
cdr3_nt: TGTGCCAGCTCACCACGTCAAGGACTAGCGGACCCCTACAATGAGCAGTTCTTC
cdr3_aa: CASSPRQGLADPYNEQFF

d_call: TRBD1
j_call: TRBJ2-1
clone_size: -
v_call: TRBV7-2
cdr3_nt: TGTGCCAGCAGCAGACAGGGTTCTGCTGAGCAGTTCTTC
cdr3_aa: CASSRQGSAEQFF

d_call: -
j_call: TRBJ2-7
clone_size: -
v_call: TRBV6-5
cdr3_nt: TGTGCCAGCAGTTACTTCGACCGGAGGTACGAGCAGTACTTC
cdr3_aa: CASSYFDRRYEQYF

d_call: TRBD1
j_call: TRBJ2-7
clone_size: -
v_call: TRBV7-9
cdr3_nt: TGTGCCAGCACCCCAGGGGGAGCCGAGCAGTACTTC
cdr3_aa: CASTPGGAEQYF

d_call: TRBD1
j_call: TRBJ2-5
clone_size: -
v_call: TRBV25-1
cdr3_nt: TGTGCCAGCAGCGATACTTGGACAGGGGAGACCCAGTACTTC
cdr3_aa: CASSDTWTGETQYF

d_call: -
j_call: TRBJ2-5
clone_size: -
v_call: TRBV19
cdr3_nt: TGTGCCAGTAGGGGGGAGCAAGAGACCCAGTACTTC
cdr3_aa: CASRGEQETQYF

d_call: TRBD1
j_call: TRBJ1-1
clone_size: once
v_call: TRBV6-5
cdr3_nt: TGTGCCAGCAGGGTTCAGGGACAGGCGAACACTGAAGCTTTCTTT
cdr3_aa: CASRVQGQANTEAFF

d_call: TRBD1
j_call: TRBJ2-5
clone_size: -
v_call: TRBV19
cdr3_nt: TGTGCCAGTAGTATAGAGGGGACAGGGGGGAAGACCCAGTACTTC
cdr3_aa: CASSIEGTGGKTQYF

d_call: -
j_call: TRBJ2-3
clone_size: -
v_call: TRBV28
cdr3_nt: TGTGCCAGCAGTTTCACCTGGACGGGGATAAGCACAGATACGCAGTATTTT
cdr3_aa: CASSFTWTGISTDTQYF

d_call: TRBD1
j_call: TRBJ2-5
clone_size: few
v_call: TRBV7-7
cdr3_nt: TGTGCCAGCAGCTTCTACAGGGGGGAGACCCAGTACTTC
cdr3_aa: CASSFYRGETQYF

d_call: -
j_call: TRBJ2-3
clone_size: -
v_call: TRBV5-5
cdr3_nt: TGTGCCAGCAGCTTGGATGCCAGGGGAGCAGATACGCAGTATTTT
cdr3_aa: CASSLDARGADTQYF

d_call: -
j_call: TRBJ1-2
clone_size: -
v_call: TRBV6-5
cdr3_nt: TGTGCCAGCAGAAAGACCAGTACGACGAACTATGGCTACACCTTC
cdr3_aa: CASRKTSTTNYGYTF

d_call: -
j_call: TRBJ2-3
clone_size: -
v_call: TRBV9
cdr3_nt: TGTGCCAGCAGCGTAGTACCGCGCGATACGCAGTATTTT
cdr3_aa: CASSVVPRDTQYF

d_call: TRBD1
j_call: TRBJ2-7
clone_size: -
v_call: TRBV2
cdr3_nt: TGTGCCAGCAGCGCGGACAGGGGCCAGGGTGAGCAGTACTTC
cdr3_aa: CASSADRGQGEQYF

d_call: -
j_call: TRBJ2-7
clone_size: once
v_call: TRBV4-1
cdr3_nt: TGCGCCAGCAGCCAAGTCGGATCAGGAAGAGCCTACGAGCAGTACTTC
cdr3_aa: CASSQVGSGRAYEQYF

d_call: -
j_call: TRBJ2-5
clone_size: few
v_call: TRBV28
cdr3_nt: TGTGCCAGCAGTTTAGCCCAGCTCCGGCGGGAGACCCAGTACTTC
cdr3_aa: CASSLAQLRRETQYF

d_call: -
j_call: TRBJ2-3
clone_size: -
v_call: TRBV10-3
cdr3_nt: TGTGCCATCAGTGGGCCCTACGGTTCGCTGGATACGCAGTATTTT
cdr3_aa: CAISGPYGSLDTQYF

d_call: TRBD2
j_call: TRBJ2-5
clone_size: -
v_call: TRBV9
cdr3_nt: TGTGCCAGCAGCGCCACCGGGACTAGTGGGACCCAGTACTTC
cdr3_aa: CASSATGTSGTQYF

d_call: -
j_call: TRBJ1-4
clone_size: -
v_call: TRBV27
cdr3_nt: TGTGCCAGCAGTTTTAGTCCGGGGATTAATGAAAAACTGTTTTTT
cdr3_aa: CASSFSPGINEKLFF

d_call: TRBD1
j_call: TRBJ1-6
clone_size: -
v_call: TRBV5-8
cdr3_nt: TGTGCCAGCAGCTTGGGACAGGGGTTGGCGAATTCACCCCTCCACTTT
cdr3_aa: CASSLGQGLANSPLHF

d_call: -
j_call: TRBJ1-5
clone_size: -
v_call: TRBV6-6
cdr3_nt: TGTGCCAGCAGCCGAGGGGTCAGTCAGCCCCAGCATTTT
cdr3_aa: CASSRGVSQPQHF

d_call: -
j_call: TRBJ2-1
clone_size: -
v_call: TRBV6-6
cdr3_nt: TGTGCCACACAGGGATTTGAGCAGTTCTTC
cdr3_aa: CATQGFEQFF

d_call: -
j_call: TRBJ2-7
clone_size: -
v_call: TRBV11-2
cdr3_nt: TGTGCCAGCAGCTTACCCGGACAGAGGAGCGAGCAGTACTTC
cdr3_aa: CASSLPGQRSEQYF

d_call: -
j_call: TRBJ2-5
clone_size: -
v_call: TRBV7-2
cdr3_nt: TGTGCCAGCAGCTTAGCCGGGGCCCTAGGGGAGCGAAGAGAGACCCAGTACTTC
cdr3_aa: CASSLAGALGERRETQYF

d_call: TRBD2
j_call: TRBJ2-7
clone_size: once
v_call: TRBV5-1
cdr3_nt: TGCGCCAGCAGCTTGGGGGGGACTAGCGAGTCCTACGAGCAGTACTTC
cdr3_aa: CASSLGGTSESYEQYF

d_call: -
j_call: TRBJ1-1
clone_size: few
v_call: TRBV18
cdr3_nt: TGTGCCAGCTCACCACACAGGGAGAACACTGAAGCTTTCTTT
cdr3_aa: CASSPHRENTEAFF

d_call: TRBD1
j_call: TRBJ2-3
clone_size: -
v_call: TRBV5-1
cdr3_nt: TGCGCCAGCAGCTTCGGGACAGGGTACACAGATACGCAGTATTTT
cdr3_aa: CASSFGTGYTDTQYF

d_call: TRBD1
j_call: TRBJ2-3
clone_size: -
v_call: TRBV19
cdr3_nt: TGTGCCAGTAGTACGACCGGGACAGGCTGGACAGATACGCAGTATTTT
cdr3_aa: CASSTTGTGWTDTQYF

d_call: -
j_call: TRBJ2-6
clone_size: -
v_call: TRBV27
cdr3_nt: TGTGCCAGCAGTTTAGAGGGGTCTGGGGCCAACGTCCTGACTTTC
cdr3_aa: CASSLEGSGANVLTF

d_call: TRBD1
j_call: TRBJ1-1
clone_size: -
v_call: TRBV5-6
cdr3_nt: TGTGCCAGCAGCCCCCGGACAGGGGGCTTAGGGACTGAAGCTTTCTTT
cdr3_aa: CASSPRTGGLGTEAFF

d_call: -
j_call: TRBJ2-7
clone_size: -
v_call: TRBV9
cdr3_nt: TGTGCCAGCAGCCGGGACAACTCCTACGAGCAGTACTTC
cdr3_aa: CASSRDNSYEQYF

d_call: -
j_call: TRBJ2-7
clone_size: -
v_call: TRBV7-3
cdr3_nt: TGTGCCAGCAGCTCACGGTCCTCCTACGAGCAGTACTTC
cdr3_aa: CASSSRSSYEQYF

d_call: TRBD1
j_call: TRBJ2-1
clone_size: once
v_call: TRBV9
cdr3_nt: TGTGCCAGCAGAGTCCAGGGGGCTTCTTGCGTCCACAATGAGCAGTTCTTC
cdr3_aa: CASRVQGASCVHNEQFF

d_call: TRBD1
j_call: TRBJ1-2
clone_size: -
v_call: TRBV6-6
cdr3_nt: TGTGCCAGCAGTTACCTGGACAGGCCCTCCGGCTACACCTTC
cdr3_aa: CASSYLDRPSGYTF

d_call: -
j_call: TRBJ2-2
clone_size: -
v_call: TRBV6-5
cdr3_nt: TGTGCCAGCAGTCGCGGGTGGAACACCGGGGAGCTGTTTTTT
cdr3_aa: CASSRGWNTGELFF

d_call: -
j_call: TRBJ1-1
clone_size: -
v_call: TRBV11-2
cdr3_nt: TGTGCCAGCAGCTTAGACGGGCTCCTCTTAGGTGCCGAAGCTTTCTTT
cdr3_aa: CASSLDGLLLGAEAFF

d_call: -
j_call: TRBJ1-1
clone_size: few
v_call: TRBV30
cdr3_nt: TGTGCCTGGACTGTTTCGTCGAGGAACACTGAAGCTTTCTTT
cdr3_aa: CAWTVSSRNTEAFF

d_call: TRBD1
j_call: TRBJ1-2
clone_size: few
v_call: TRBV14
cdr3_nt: TGTGCCAGCAGCCAAACAGGGGGTGGCTACACCTTC
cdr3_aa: CASSQTGGGYTF